This T cell receptor (beta chain) was profiled in a study of Graves' ophthalmopathy and Graves' hyperthyroidism. Across the whole study: Peripheral blood was gathered at the point of initial diagnosis, before any treatment started.

Study conclusions and caveats: A model built from 13 signatures distinguished ophthalmopathy from stable hyperthyroidism with about 86% sensitivity and 81.08% specificity. Detected in blood as well were most expanded thyroid clonotypes with frequency above 0.001.

In its sample, this clonotype was seen many times. The target antigen is unknown. Researchers took RNA transcripts and amplified TCR beta CDR3 regions from them. First-round RT-PCR used HTBI primers; second-round multiplex PCR followed. TCRdb redid the calling of the multiplex PCR reads with MiXCR, one entry per CDR3 protein. The table has roughly 410,000 distinct CDR3 sequences, less than 20% seen once. The CDR3 length is 14 residues. The V gene end was trimmed by 9 bases and the J gene end by 1 base; junction bases not matched to a gene: 6. Per germline, CDR1 MNHEY and CDR2 SVGEGT. The term stable hyperthyroidism indicated an absence of ophthalmopathy within 18 months of follow-up.

The chain combines TRBV6-2 or TRBV6-3 with TRBJ1-5; TRBD1 agrees at 7 bases. Source material: peripheral blood. This TCR came from a woman aged 18-30 years with stable Graves' hyperthyroidism. CDR3 loop: CASQTGASNQPQHF. The CDR3 nucleotides are TGTGCCAGTCAAACAGGGGCGAGCAATCAGCCCCAGCATTTT.